A selection of T cell receptor beta chains follows, all from one sample in a study of spatial heterogeneity in lung cancer. In TCRdb, the 5' RACE reads were re-called with MiXCR into one record per CDR3 protein. The sample lists about 38,000 distinct CDR3 sequences; around 5.2% were seen once. The sequencing used PBMCs, collected at surgery. The receptor source for this set is a female donor with early-stage non-small cell lung cancer. Both conserved end residues are part of each CDR3. The order of the fields is clone size, V gene, J gene, D gene, CDR3 DNA, CDR3 protein. A D gene is named only where the DNA matches it firmly. A clone size is listed for some rows: how often the clone was seen (once, few, many), or a class if it is expanded.

>few|TRBV7-9|TRBJ2-1|TRBD2
TGTGCCAGCAGCTTAGGGGCTAGCGGATCCTACAATGAGCAGTTCTTC
CASSLGASGSYNEQFF
>many|TRBV20-1|TRBJ2-7|.
TGCAGTGCTAGAGAGCGGGACTCCTACGAGCAGTACTTC
CSARERDSYEQYF
>many|TRBV6-6|TRBJ2-1|.
TGTGCCAGCAGTTCCTACTCGAGCTCCTACAATGAGCAGTTCTTC
CASSSYSSSYNEQFF
>many|TRBV4-3|TRBJ2-3|.
TGCGCCAGCAGCCAAGATCCGGCAGGGACCCCCGATACGCAGTATTTT
CASSQDPAGTPDTQYF
>many|TRBV12-3/TRBV12-4|TRBJ1-6|.
TGTGCCAGCAGTTTTGAGAAATCACCCCTCCACTTT
CASSFEKSPLHF
>many|TRBV9|TRBJ1-2|.
TGTGCCAGCAGCGGCACGGACCACACCTTC
CASSGTDHTF
>.|TRBV2|TRBJ2-2|.
TGTGCCAGCCTACCGACAGGTGGGGAGCTGTTTTTT
CASLPTGGELFF
>few|TRBV5-1|TRBJ2-7|.
TGCGCCAGCAGCCCGCGCCTGGGGACAACCTACGAGCAGTACTTC
CASSPRLGTTYEQYF
>many|TRBV4-1|TRBJ2-5|.
TGCGCCAGCAGCCAACAGGAGGGGCGAGAGACCCAGTACTTC
CASSQQEGRETQYF
>many|TRBV11-1|TRBJ2-3|TRBD2
TGTGCCAGCAGCTGGACTAGCGGGGGCCGCAGCACAGATACGCAGTATTTT
CASSWTSGGRSTDTQYF
>.|TRBV5-6|TRBJ1-1|.
TGTGCCAGCAGCATTCAGGGGTTGAACACTGAAGCTTTCTTT
CASSIQGLNTEAFF
>few|TRBV5-1|TRBJ2-1|TRBD2
TGCGCCAGTCGAACTAGCGGGATCTACAATGAGCAGTTCTTC
CASRTSGIYNEQFF
>many|TRBV20-1|TRBJ2-6|.
TGCAGTGCTCACGGAGGGGCTGCTGGGGCCAACGTCCTGACTTTC
CSAHGGAAGANVLTF
>many|TRBV5-1|TRBJ1-2|.
TGCGCCAGCAGCGGCAGTACTAACTATGGCTACACCTTC
CASSGSTNYGYTF
>many|TRBV6-1|TRBJ2-5|.
TGTGCCAGCAGTGAAAACGGAGCAGGGAGAGAGACCCAGTACTTC
CASSENGAGRETQYF
>few|TRBV7-3|TRBJ2-3|.
TGTGCCAGCAGCCCCCGCGGTGGGAGCGGGCCACCCCATTTT
CASSPRGGSGPPHF
>many|TRBV5-5|TRBJ1-2|.
TGTGCCAGCAGCTTGGGGCTCTATGGCTACACCTTC
CASSLGLYGYTF
>.|TRBV6-1|TRBJ2-7|TRBD1
TGTGCCACGACGGGGACAGTTACCTACGAGCAGTACTTC
CATTGTVTYEQYF
>.|TRBV12-3/TRBV12-4|TRBJ1-5|TRBD1
TGTGCCAGCAGTGCCCAGACAGGGGGCAATCAGCCCCAGCATTTT
CASSAQTGGNQPQHF
>few|TRBV27|TRBJ2-1|.
TGTGCCAGCAGTTTGGGGGCGACTTCTAGGGATGAGCAGTTCTTC
CASSLGATSRDEQFF
>many|TRBV19|TRBJ2-3|TRBD2
TGTGCCAGTAGTCCCGGACTAGCGGACAATACAGATACGCAGTATTTT
CASSPGLADNTDTQYF
>many|TRBV5-6|TRBJ2-5|.
TGTGCCAGCAGCTTGGTCGGGGGTCAGACCCAGTACTTC
CASSLVGGQTQYF
>.|TRBV28|TRBJ2-7|TRBD1
TGTGCCAGCAGTTTCCCGGGACAGGGGAACTCCTACGAGCAGTACTTC
CASSFPGQGNSYEQYF
>.|TRBV12-3/TRBV12-4|TRBJ1-6|.
TGTGCCAGCAAAGTGACATTTTCGAATTCACCCCTCCACTTT
CASKVTFSNSPLHF
>.|TRBV27|TRBJ2-3|TRBD2
TGTGCCAGCACCCATGGAACTAGCGGGGGGTTTATTCCAGATACGCAGTATTTT
CASTHGTSGGFIPDTQYF
>many|TRBV4-3|TRBJ1-6|.
TGCGCCAGCAGCCAAGATGGTAGGGGGGATTCACCCCTCCACTTT
CASSQDGRGDSPLHF
>few|TRBV5-6|TRBJ2-1|.
TGTGCCAGCAGCCAGCGGACAGCCCCTAGCCTTTTCAATGAGCAGTTCTTC
CASSQRTAPSLFNEQFF
>medium-sized|TRBV14|TRBJ1-2|.
TGTGCCAGCAGCCACCTGGCATATGGCTACACCTTC
CASSHLAYGYTF
>many|TRBV5-1|TRBJ1-5|.
TGCGCCAGCAGCCCGGGGGCAGGGCGGGAGCCCCAGCATTTT
CASSPGAGREPQHF
>many|TRBV10-3|TRBJ1-5|.
TGTGCCATCAGTGAGTCCGAGACCCTTGGACAGCCCCAGCATTTT
CAISESETLGQPQHF
>many|TRBV9|TRBJ1-2|.
TGTGCCAGCAGCTATGACGCGGTTAACTATGGCTACACCTTC
CASSYDAVNYGYTF
>many|TRBV2|TRBJ1-1|.
TGTGCCAGCAGGGATGACACTGAAGCTTTCTTT
CASRDDTEAFF
>many|TRBV19|TRBJ1-2|TRBD1
TGTGCCAGTAGCCTCCTCCAGACAGGGAACTATGGCTACACCTTC
CASSLLQTGNYGYTF
>many|TRBV29-1|TRBJ2-3|.
TGCAGCGTTGCCCCGAGGGGCACAGATACGCAGTATTTT
CSVAPRGTDTQYF
>many|TRBV9|TRBJ1-2|.
TGTGCCAGCAGCCGTTGGGATGACGGGGACCTAGATGGCTACACCTTC
CASSRWDDGDLDGYTF
>many|TRBV5-1|TRBJ1-2|TRBD1
TGCGCCAGCAGCTTGGAGCCAGGGGGGAACTATGGCTACACCTTC
CASSLEPGGNYGYTF
>.|TRBV20-1|TRBJ1-2|TRBD1
TGCAGTGCCAGGAGGGGGACAGGATATGGCTACACCTTC
CSARRGTGYGYTF
>few|TRBV19|TRBJ1-1|.
TGTGCCAGTAGTATCAAGGGACCGGCAGAAGCTTTCTTT
CASSIKGPAEAFF
>many|TRBV11-1|TRBJ2-2|.
TGTGCCAGCAGCTTAGCGGAGAACACCGGGGAGCTGTTTTTT
CASSLAENTGELFF
>many|TRBV29-1|TRBJ2-1|TRBD1
TGCAGCGTTCAAACCGGGACAGGGGAGTCCTACAATGAGCAGTTCTTC
CSVQTGTGESYNEQFF
>.|TRBV12-2|TRBJ1-4|.
TGTGCAAGTCGCTTACCCGGGAAGATCACCGGGACAGAATCGACAAGGGCTAATGAAAAACTGTTTTTT
CASRLPGKITGTESTRANEKLFF
>many|TRBV12-3/TRBV12-4|TRBJ2-3|.
TGTGCCAGCAGTTTAGGGACAGTAGACACAGATACGCAGTATTTT
CASSLGTVDTDTQYF
>few|TRBV6-1|TRBJ1-1|.
TGTGCCAGCAGTGAAATTCCGGGGGGCCAGACTGAAGCTTTCTTT
CASSEIPGGQTEAFF
>few|TRBV6-5|TRBJ2-7|.
TGTGCCAGCAGTTACGGGGTAGGAGACGGGCAGTACTTC
CASSYGVGDGQYF
>many|TRBV6-2/TRBV6-3|TRBJ2-7|TRBD1
TGTGCCAGCCGGACAGGGGGGGTCGAGCAGTACTTC
CASRTGGVEQYF
>few|TRBV2|TRBJ1-1|TRBD1
TGTGCCAGCAGTTACAGGGGAGGCACTGAAGCTTTCTTT
CASSYRGGTEAFF
>many|TRBV24-1|TRBJ2-3|.
TGTGCCACCAGTGATCCCCGGGACAACACAGATACGCAGTATTTT
CATSDPRDNTDTQYF